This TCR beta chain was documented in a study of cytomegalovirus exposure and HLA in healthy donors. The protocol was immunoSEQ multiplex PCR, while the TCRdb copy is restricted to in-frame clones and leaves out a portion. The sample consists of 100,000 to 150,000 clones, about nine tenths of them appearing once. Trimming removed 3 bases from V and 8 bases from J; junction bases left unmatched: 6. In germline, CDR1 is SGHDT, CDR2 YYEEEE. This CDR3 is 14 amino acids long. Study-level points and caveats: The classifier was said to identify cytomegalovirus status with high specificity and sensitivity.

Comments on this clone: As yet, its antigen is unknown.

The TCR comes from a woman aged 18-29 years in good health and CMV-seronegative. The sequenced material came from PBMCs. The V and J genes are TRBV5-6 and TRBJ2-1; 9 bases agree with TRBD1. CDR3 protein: CASSSGTGIHEQFF. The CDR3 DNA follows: TGTGCCAGCAGCTCCGGGACAGGGATTCATGAGCAGTTCTTC.